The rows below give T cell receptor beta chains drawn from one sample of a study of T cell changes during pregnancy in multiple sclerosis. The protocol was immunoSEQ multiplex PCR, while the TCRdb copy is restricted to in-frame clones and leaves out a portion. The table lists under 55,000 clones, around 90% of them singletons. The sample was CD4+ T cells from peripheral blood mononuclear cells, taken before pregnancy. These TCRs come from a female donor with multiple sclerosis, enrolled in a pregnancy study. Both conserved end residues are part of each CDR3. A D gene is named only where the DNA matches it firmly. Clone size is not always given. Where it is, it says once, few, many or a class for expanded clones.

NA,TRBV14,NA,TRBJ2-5,CASSHFGSLPQQETQYF,TGTGCCAGCAGCCATTTCGGGAGTTTGCCCCAACAAGAGACCCAGTACTTC
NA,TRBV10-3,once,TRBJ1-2,CAISDQGTYGYTF,TGTGCCATCAGTGACCAGGGTACCTATGGCTACACCTTC
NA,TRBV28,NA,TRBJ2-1,CASSTDSSYNEQFF,TGTGCCAGCAGCACCGATAGCTCCTACAATGAGCAGTTCTTC
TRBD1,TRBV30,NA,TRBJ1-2,CAWSVGQGYGYTF,TGTGCCTGGAGTGTCGGACAGGGCTATGGCTACACCTTC
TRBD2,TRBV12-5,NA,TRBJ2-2,CASGLPRLAENTGELFF,TGTGCTAGTGGTTTGCCAAGACTAGCGGAGAACACCGGGGAGCTGTTTTTT
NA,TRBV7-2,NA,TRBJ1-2,CASSLGGTPADGYTF,TGTGCCAGCAGCTTAGGGGGGACACCGGCTGATGGCTACACCTTC
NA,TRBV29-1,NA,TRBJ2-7,CSVRGSSYEQYF,TGCAGCGTCCGGGGGAGCTCCTACGAGCAGTACTTC
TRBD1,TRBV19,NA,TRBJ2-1,CASSGTGFASEQFF,TGTGCCAGTAGTGGGACAGGGTTTGCTTCTGAGCAGTTCTTC
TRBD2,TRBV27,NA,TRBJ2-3,CASSPTSGRASDTQYF,TGTGCCAGCAGTCCAACTAGCGGGAGGGCGTCAGATACGCAGTATTTT
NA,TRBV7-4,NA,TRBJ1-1,CASSIWAEMNTEAFF,TGTGCCAGCAGTATCTGGGCAGAAATGAACACTGAAGCTTTCTTT
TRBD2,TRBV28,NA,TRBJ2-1,CASSFNPSLAGGGYNEQFF,TGTGCCAGCAGTTTCAACCCATCACTAGCGGGAGGCGGCTACAATGAGCAGTTCTTC
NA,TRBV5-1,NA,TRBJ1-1,CASSFNWGAEAFF,TGCGCCAGCAGCTTCAATTGGGGGGCTGAAGCTTTCTTT